These 30 T cell receptor beta chains share one sample of origin, sequenced in a study of cytomegalovirus exposure and HLA in healthy donors. The PCR was carried out with 60 Vbeta primers and 13 Jbeta primers. The data were produced by immunoSEQ multiplex PCR, yet TCRdb's version contains in-frame clones alone and is incomplete. The table shows approximately 130,000 clones, with roughly 70% occurring only once. The sequenced sample was PBMCs. The receptors were sampled from a young man in good health and CMV-seronegative.

The gene calls are TRBV4-3 and TRBJ2-1; D gene ambiguous. CDR1 and CDR2 from the germline V gene are LGHNA and YSLEER. CDR3 length: 16 amino acids. Between the trimmed V and J ends, which lost 2 bases and 5 bases, there was a span of 16 bases. CDR3 sequence (DNA): TGCGCCAGCAGCCAAAAAGAATACTCGCTTAACAATGAGCAGTTCTTC. Its translation is CASSQKEYSLNNEQFF.

This clone occurred once. This chain links TRBV11-3 with TRBJ1-1; a possible D gene is TRBD1 (5 bases). V lost 2 bases and J 4 bases, leaving 8 bases between the germline ends. Germline assignment: CDR1 SGHNT and CDR2 YENEEA. The CDR3 has 13 residues. Written as DNA, the CDR3 is TGTGCCAGCAGCTTAAGGGGTGGCACTGAAGCTTTCTTT. Protein: CASSLRGGTEAFF.

This clone was found many times. V and J are TRBV28 and TRBJ2-7; tentatively, D is TRBD2 (6 bases). Deletions cut 3 bases from V and 4 bases from J, with 16 bases between. Germline V gene data show CDR1 as MDHEN and CDR2 as SYDVKM. CDR3 length: 15 residues. The CDR3 nucleotides are TGTGCCAGCAGTTTCCCCGGAAGAGGAGGGTACGAGCAGTACTTC. Translated, it gives CASSFPGRGGYEQYF.

This sequence joins TRBV5-4 and TRBJ1-3; D unresolved. Germline-derived CDR1 and CDR2 are SGHNT and YYREEE (reference sequence). V gave up 6 bases and J gave up 4 bases, with 23 bases separating them. CDR3 length equals 17 residues. CDR3 sequence reads: CASNVLTDRGEGNTIYF. CDR3 bases: TGTGCCAGCAACGTCCTTACCGACCGGGGAGAAGGAAACACCATATATTTT.

V is TRBV6-5 and J is TRBJ2-7; unclear D gene. Germline V lookup: CDR1 MNHEY, CDR2 SVGAGI. The CDR3 sequence is 14 residues long. V was pared by 2 bases and J by 6 bases, with 14 bases between. CDR3: CASSYTFGYGEQYF. The DNA for the CDR3 is TGTGCCAGCAGTTACACTTTCGGGTACGGCGAGCAGTACTTC.

V usage is TRBV6-5 and J usage is TRBJ1-2; the D gene is possibly TRBD1 (6 bases). The ends were cut back, 3 bases at V and 3 bases at J, with 8 bases in the middle. In germline, CDR1 is MNHEY, CDR2 SVGAGI. The CDR3 is 13 amino acids. In DNA form, the CDR3 reads TGTGCCAGCAGTTATTACAGGGACTATGGCTACACCTTC. This translates into CASSYYRDYGYTF.

This sequence joins TRBV11-1 and TRBJ2-7; TRBD1 matches 8 bases. Germline-derived CDR1 and CDR2 are SGHAT and FQDESV (reference sequence). With V trimmed by 3 bases and J by 3 bases, 4 bases remained unmatched. The CDR3 loop spans 14 amino acids. The CDR3 bases are TGTGCCAGCAGCTTTGTAGGACAGGGCTACGAGCAGTACTTC. Translated: CASSFVGQGYEQYF. Full variable domain (remainder filled in from reference TRBV11-1 and TRBJ2-7): EAEVAQSPRYKITEKSQAVAFWCDPISGHATLYWYRQILGQGPELLVQFQDESVVDDSQLPKDRFSAERLKGVDSTLKIQPAELGDSAMYLCASSFVGQGYEQYFGPGTRLTVT.

The V and J genes are TRBV15 and TRBJ2-7, with unresolved D. The V gene's germline CDR1 is LNHNV and CDR2 YYDKDF (reference sequence). CDR3 length equals 13 residues. Trimming removed 1 base at V and 6 bases at J, with 10 bases between. CDR3 sequence reads: CATSRGQDGEQYF. The CDR3 DNA is TGTGCCACCAGCAGAGGGCAGGATGGCGAGCAGTACTTC.

V and J are TRBV7-3 and TRBJ2-5, with 7 bases lining up with TRBD1. CDR1 and CDR2 (germline): SGHTA, FQGTGA. J lost 2 bases, V lost 5 bases, and 5 bases had no gene match. CDR3 length: 14 amino acids. The CDR3 region is CASSPRGNQETQYF. The CDR3 nucleotides read TGTGCCAGCAGCCCCAGGGGGAATCAAGAGACCCAGTACTTC. Variable domain in full (rest from reference TRBV7-3 and TRBJ2-5): GAGVSQTPSNKVTEKGKYVELRCDPISGHTALYWYRQSLGQGPEFLIYFQGTGAADDSGLPNDRFFAVRPEGSVSTLKIQRTERGDSAVYLCASSPRGNQETQYFGPGTRLLVL.

This clone was picked up one time. The chain uses TRBV7-2 and TRBJ2-1; a possible D gene is TRBD2 (6 bases). The V gene's germline CDR1 is SGHTA and CDR2 FQGNSA. The CDR3 sequence is 14 residues long. Trimming stripped 1 base from V and 7 bases from J, with 11 bases between. The CDR3 nucleotides are TGTGCCAGCAGCTTAGGGCTAGCGTGGAATGAGCAGTTCTTC. It codes for CASSLGLAWNEQFF.

This rearrangement joins TRBV5-1 to TRBJ2-1, with a possible D match to TRBD2 (5 bases). V was clipped by 1 base and J by 1 base, with 21 bases between them. CDR3 length: 19 residues. CDR1 is SGHRS, CDR2 YFSETQ, per germline. This CDR3 is CASSLRAVTQRSSYNEQFF. The CDR3, as DNA: TGCGCCAGCAGCTTGAGAGCCGTAACCCAGCGGAGTTCCTACAATGAGCAGTTCTTC.

This rearrangement joins TRBV28 to TRBJ1-5, with TRBD1 identical over 9 bases. The CDR3 is 15 amino acids. Per the germline V gene, CDR1 is MDHEN and CDR2 is SYDVKM. The ends lost 3 bases at V and 5 bases at J; junction bases unmatched: 5. Written as DNA, the CDR3 is TGTGCCAGCAGTTTTCGGGGACAGGGATATCAGCCCCAGCATTTT. It specifies CASSFRGQGYQPQHF.

The chain uses TRBV28 and TRBJ1-3, with D perhaps TRBD1 (6 bases). V was shortened by 5 bases and J by 4 bases, with 15 bases between the two germline ends. CDR3 size: 15 residues. CDR1 and CDR2 from the germline V gene are MDHEN and SYDVKM. The CDR3 is CASSKPQGRGNTIYF. In DNA form, the CDR3 reads TGTGCCAGCAGTAAACCACAGGGCCGGGGAAACACCATATATTTT.

This clone was seen a handful of times. The rearrangement joins TRBV20-1 to TRBJ1-1; D remains ambiguous. CDR1 is DFQATT and CDR2 is SNEGSKA in the germline V gene (reference sequence). V shed 1 base and J shed 7 bases, with 7 bases lying between them. The CDR3 is 11 amino acids. The CDR3 loop is CSARAEYEAFF. CDR3 sequence (DNA): TGCAGTGCTAGAGCGGAGTATGAAGCTTTCTTT.

The chain employs TRBV5-1 and TRBJ2-5; D perhaps matches TRBD1 (8 bases). V gave up 4 bases and J gave up 5 bases, with 15 bases separating them. Germline CDR1 and CDR2: SGHRS and YFSETQ. The CDR3 contains 14 residues. The CDR3 sequence: CASSIGQGGETQYF. The DNA of the CDR3 is TGCGCCAGCAGCATAGGACAGGGAGGGGAGACCCAGTACTTC.

The V call is TRBV28, the J call TRBJ2-1; TRBD2 matches 8 bases. The V gene's germline CDR1 is MDHEN and CDR2 SYDVKM. The CDR3 has 19 residues. J lost 1 base, V lost 6 bases, and 17 bases had no gene match. The CDR3 loop is CASSPGEGREAWSYNEQFF. CDR3 nucleotides: TGTGCCAGCAGCCCCGGGGAGGGGCGGGAGGCCTGGTCCTACAATGAGCAGTTCTTC.

This sequence joins TRBV7-2 and TRBJ2-3; D is unclear. The CDR3 is 13 residues long. The V end was cut by 6 bases, the J end by 2 bases, with 9 bases between. Germline lookup yields CDR1 SGHTA and CDR2 FQGNSA. The CDR3 is CASSAQHTDTQYF. Written as DNA, the CDR3 is TGTGCCAGCAGTGCACAGCACACAGATACGCAGTATTTT. Based on the CDR3 plus reference TRBV7-2 and TRBJ2-3, the full variable domain is GAGVSQSPSNKVTEKGKDVELRCDPISGHTALYWYRQSLGQGLEFLIYFQGNSAPDKSGLPSDRFSAERTGGSVSTLTIQRTQQEDSAVYLCASSAQHTDTQYFGPGTRLTVL.

This rearrangement joins TRBV30 to TRBJ1-6; unclear D gene. Germline lookup yields CDR1 GTSNPN and CDR2 SVGIG (reference sequence). The CDR3 consists of 15 residues. V lost 1 base to trimming and J lost 2 bases, with 9 bases between them. Here the CDR3 reads CAWSASATYNSPLHF. The CDR3 DNA follows: TGTGCCTGGAGTGCGTCTGCGACCTATAATTCACCCCTCCACTTT.

The rearrangement links TRBV11-1 to TRBJ2-2, with TRBD1 as a possible D gene (6 bases). This CDR3 has 14 amino acids. The ends were cut back, 6 bases at V and 6 bases at J, with 14 bases in the middle. CDR1 is SGHAT and CDR2 is FQDESV in the germline V gene (reference sequence). The CDR3 sequence: CASREGVGAGELFF. The CDR3 region has the DNA TGTGCCAGCAGAGAGGGGGTCGGAGCCGGGGAGCTGTTTTTT.

The chain carries TRBV7-8 and TRBJ2-7; 13 positions match TRBD2. Germline V CDR1 and CDR2: SGHVS, FQNEAQ. The CDR3 loop spans 17 amino acids. The ends lost 5 bases at V and 4 bases at J; junction bases unmatched: 11. This CDR3 is CASSPRSTSGRKYEQYF. The CDR3 region has the DNA TGTGCCAGCAGCCCCCGATCGACTAGCGGGAGGAAATACGAGCAGTACTTC.

The chain recombines TRBV4-3 with TRBJ2-1; 8 bases map to TRBD2. After removal of 1 base from V and 1 base from J, the junction contained 18 bases not matched to a gene. The CDR3 has 21 amino acids. The germline V gene has CDR1 LGHNA and CDR2 YSLEER. Here the CDR3 reads CASSQVLSAGVSPKSYNEQFF. DNA of the CDR3: TGCGCCAGCAGCCAAGTTCTTTCAGCGGGAGTTTCCCCAAAGTCCTACAATGAGCAGTTCTTC.

The sample holds a few counts of this clone. The chain recombines TRBV7-2 with TRBJ2-1; 8 nucleotides agree with TRBD2. Germline CDR1 and CDR2: SGHTA and FQGNSA. This CDR3 has 14 residues. Trimming removed 3 bases from V and 7 bases from J; junction bases left unmatched: 5. CDR3 loop: CASSFYSGNNEQFF. CDR3 DNA sequence: TGTGCCAGCAGCTTTTATAGCGGGAATAATGAGCAGTTCTTC.

The CDR3 nucleotides read TGTGCCAGCAGCTTGGCCGGGACATCCTCTTCGCGCGGTGGAACCTTC. As protein: CASSLAGTSSSRGGTF. The gene calls are TRBV5-6 and TRBJ1-2; D possibly corresponds to TRBD1 (6 bases). Germline CDR1 and CDR2: SGHDT and YYEEEE. Trimming left V 0 bases short and J 14 bases short, with 26 bases between. The CDR3 sequence is 16 residues long. Full variable domain (outside the CDR3, taken from reference TRBV5-6 and TRBJ1-2): DAGVTQSPTHLIKTRGQQVTLRCSPKSGHDTVSWYQQALGQGPQFIFQYYEEEERQRGNFPDRFSGHQFPNYSSELNVNALLLGDSALYLCASSLAGTSSSRGGTFGSGTRLTVV.

This sequence joins TRBV5-1 and TRBJ2-3, with TRBD2 matching 9 bases. This CDR3 region has 17 residues. J gave up 2 bases and V 0 bases, and 7 bases lay outside the gene matches. Germline V gene lookup returns CDR1 SGHRS and CDR2 YFSETQ. The CDR3 here is CASSLAAGGRTTDTQYF. For the CDR3, the DNA is TGCGCCAGCAGCTTGGCAGCGGGAGGAAGAACCACAGATACGCAGTATTTT.

The J gene is TRBJ2-7, the V gene TRBV23-1; 7 positions agree with TRBD1. TRBV23-1 is known as an ORF, though its function is uncertain. With V trimmed by 4 bases and J by 3 bases, 9 bases remained unmatched. CDR3 size: 15 residues. For the CDR3, the DNA is TGCGCCAGCAGTCCAGGGGGTAAGAGTTACTACGAGCAGTACTTC. It translates to CASSPGGKSYYEQYF.

The CDR3 region has the DNA TGTGCCAGCATCTTCTACGAGCAGTACTTC. Translating it yields CASIFYEQYF. This rearrangement joins TRBV6-5 to TRBJ2-7, with no clear D. Germline lookup yields CDR1 MNHEY and CDR2 SVGAGI. The ends were cut back, 7 bases at V and 3 bases at J, with 4 bases in the middle. This CDR3 is built from 10 residues.

The chain joins TRBV6-5 to TRBJ1-2; 10 nucleotides agree with TRBD1. This CDR3 spans 15 amino acids. Losses at the gene ends were 5 bases for V and 5 bases for J; bases not matched to a gene: 8. CDR1 MNHEY and CDR2 SVGAGI come from the germline V gene. The CDR3 loop is CASSGRDRGIYGYTF. In nucleotides, the CDR3 is TGTGCCAGCAGTGGCCGGGACAGGGGAATTTATGGCTACACCTTC.

The rearrangement uses TRBV11-2 and TRBJ2-7; TRBD2 matches at 11 bases. The CDR3 loop spans 17 amino acids. Germline-derived CDR1 and CDR2 are SGHAT and FQNNGV. V dropped 0 bases and J dropped 1; count of bases not matched to a gene: 5. The CDR3 loop reads CASSLDRTSGYSYEQYF. DNA of the CDR3: TGTGCCAGCAGCTTAGATCGGACTAGCGGGTATTCCTACGAGCAGTACTTC.

J is TRBJ2-4 and V is TRBV7-9, with TRBD2 matching 9 bases. Germline V gene sequence: CDR1 SEHNR, CDR2 FQNEAQ (reference sequence). This CDR3 spans 14 amino acids. V gave up 5 bases and J gave up 8 bases; unmatched junction bases: 7. The CDR3 is CASSLLAGSDIQYF. The CDR3 coding sequence is TGTGCCAGCAGCCTCCTAGCGGGATCGGACATTCAGTACTTC.

The genes are TRBV4-1 and TRBJ1-5; 9 bases fit TRBD1. Germline V gives CDR1 MGHRA, CDR2 YSYEKL. V dropped 0 bases and J dropped 5; count of bases not matched to a gene: 5. This CDR3 spans 16 amino acids. The CDR3: CASSQDPGTGYQPQHF. DNA for the CDR3: TGCGCCAGCAGCCAAGACCCCGGGACAGGGTATCAGCCCCAGCATTTT.